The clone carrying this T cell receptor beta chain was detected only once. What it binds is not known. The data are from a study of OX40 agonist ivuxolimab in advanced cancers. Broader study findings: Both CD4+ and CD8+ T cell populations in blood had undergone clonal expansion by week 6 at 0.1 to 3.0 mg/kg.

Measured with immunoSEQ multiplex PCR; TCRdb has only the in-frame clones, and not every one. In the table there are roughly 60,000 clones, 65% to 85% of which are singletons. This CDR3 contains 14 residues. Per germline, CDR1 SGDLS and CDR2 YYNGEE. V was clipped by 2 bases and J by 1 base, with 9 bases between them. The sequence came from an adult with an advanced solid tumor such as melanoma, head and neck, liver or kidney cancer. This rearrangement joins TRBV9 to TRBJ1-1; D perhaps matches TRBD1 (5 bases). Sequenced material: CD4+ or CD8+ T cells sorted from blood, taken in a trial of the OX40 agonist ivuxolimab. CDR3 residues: CASSVGTANTEAFF. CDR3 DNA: TGTGCCAGCAGCGTCGGGACGGCGAACACTGAAGCTTTCTTT.